This TCR beta chain is drawn from a study of blood T cell repertoires in COVID-19. Study overall: Material from acute and convalescent COVID-19 was sourced from the United States, Italy and Spain. PBMCs, B-cell-depleted T cells, or T cells provided the cDNA or gDNA that made up the material.

J lost 6 bases, V lost 6 bases, and 9 bases had no gene match. The CDR3 runs to 14 residues. Per germline, CDR1 SEHNR and CDR2 FQNEAQ (reference sequence). The table came from immunoSEQ multiplex PCR; TCRdb's copy has only in-frame clones and leaves some out. Counted here are 250,000 to 350,000 clones, around 84% occurring once; the ten biggest clones make up 1.4% to 1.5%. Followed over time, Seattle patients had been enrolled while infection was active. The sequenced sample was peripheral blood. The TCR sequence derives from a human donor with COVID-19, enrolled during active disease. The donor label of this sample is uncertain. The chain employs TRBV7-9 and TRBJ1-2; 8 bases align to TRBD1. The CDR3 loop is CASRPTDRAHGYTF. The DNA of the CDR3 is TGTGCCAGCAGACCGACGGACAGGGCACATGGCTACACCTTC.